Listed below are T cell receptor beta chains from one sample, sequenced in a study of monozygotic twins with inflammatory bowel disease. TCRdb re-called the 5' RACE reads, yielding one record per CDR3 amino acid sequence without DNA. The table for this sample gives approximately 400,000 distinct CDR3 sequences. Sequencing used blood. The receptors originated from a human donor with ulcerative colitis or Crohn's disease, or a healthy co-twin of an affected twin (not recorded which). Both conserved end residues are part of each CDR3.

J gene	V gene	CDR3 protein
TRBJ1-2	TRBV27	CASSSYRAGGYTF
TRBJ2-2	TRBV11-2	CASSRYPGQGTRKNTGELFF
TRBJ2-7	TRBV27	CASRLRDVTEQYF
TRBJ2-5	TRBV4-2	CASSQDVGVQQETQYF
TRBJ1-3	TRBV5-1	CASSLIPDTDLYF
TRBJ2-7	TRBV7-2	CASSPRQVQAYEQYF
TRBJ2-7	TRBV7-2	CASSWGQGVSYEQYF
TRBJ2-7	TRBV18	CASSPPRRPALYEQYF
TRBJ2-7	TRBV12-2	CASRPGTSGGAPFQYF
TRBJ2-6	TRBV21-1	CASSKGGQGALTGANVLTF
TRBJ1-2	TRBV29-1	CSARQAPGGYTF
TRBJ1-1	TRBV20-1	CSARKGQGLMNTEAFF
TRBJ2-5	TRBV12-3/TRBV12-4	CASSSRGQETQYF
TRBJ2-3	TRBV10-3	CATSWAGDTDTQYF
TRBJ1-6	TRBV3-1	CASSQAGTGVNSPLHF
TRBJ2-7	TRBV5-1	CASSAQADKSYEQYF
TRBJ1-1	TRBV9	CASSSHLQGVEAFF
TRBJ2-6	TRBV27	CASSYRYSGANVLTF
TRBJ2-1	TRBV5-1	CASSLEGGGLNEQFF
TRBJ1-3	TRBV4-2	CASSSLGGPGTASGNTIYF
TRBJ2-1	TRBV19	CASTLAGTGGTSGQFF
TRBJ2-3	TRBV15	CATLGYGGGTDTQYF
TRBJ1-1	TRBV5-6	CASSRGIWLTNTEAFF
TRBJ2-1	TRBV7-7	CASSLEVGENEQFF
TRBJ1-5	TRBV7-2	CASSLAGTGEGKPQHF
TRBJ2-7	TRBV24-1	CATSDPSGTHEQYF
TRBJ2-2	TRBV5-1	CASSQNTGELFF
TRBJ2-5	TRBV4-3	CASSLAVIGGETQYF
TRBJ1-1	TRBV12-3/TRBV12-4	CASSNAPGTGYTEAFF
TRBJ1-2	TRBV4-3	CASSQAATLRDYGYTF
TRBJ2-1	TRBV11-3	CASSLSGYFTYNEQFF
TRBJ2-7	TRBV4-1	CASSQEVTSGYEQYF
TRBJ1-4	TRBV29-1	CSVAGGVTEKLFF